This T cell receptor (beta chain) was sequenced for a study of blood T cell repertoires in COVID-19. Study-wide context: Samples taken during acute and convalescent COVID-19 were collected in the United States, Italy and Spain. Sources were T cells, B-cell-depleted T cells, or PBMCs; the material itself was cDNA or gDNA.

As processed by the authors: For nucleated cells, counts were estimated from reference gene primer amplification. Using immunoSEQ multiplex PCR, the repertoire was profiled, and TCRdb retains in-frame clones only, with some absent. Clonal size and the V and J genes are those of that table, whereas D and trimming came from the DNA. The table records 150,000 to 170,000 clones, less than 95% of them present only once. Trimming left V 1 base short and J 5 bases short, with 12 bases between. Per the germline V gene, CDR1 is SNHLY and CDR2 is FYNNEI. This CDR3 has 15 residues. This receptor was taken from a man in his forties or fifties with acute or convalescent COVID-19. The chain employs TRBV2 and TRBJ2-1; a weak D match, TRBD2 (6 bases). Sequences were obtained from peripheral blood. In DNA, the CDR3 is TGTGCCAGCAGTGAAGAGTCTAGCGCGAACAATGAGCAGTTCTTC. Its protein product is CASSEESSANNEQFF.